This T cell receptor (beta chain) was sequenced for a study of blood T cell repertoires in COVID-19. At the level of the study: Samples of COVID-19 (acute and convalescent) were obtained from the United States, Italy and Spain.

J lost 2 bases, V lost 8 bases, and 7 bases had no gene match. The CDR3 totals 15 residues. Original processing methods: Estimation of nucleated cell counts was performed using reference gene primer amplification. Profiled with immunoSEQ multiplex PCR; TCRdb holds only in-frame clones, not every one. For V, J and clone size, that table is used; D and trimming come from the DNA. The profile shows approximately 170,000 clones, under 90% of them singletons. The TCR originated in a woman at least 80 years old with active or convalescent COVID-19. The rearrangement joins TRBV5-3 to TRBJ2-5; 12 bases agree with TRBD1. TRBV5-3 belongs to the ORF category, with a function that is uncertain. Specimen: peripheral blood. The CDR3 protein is CARTGTGGLQETQYF. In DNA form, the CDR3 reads TGTGCCAGGACCGGGACAGGGGGCTTACAAGAGACCCAGTACTTC.